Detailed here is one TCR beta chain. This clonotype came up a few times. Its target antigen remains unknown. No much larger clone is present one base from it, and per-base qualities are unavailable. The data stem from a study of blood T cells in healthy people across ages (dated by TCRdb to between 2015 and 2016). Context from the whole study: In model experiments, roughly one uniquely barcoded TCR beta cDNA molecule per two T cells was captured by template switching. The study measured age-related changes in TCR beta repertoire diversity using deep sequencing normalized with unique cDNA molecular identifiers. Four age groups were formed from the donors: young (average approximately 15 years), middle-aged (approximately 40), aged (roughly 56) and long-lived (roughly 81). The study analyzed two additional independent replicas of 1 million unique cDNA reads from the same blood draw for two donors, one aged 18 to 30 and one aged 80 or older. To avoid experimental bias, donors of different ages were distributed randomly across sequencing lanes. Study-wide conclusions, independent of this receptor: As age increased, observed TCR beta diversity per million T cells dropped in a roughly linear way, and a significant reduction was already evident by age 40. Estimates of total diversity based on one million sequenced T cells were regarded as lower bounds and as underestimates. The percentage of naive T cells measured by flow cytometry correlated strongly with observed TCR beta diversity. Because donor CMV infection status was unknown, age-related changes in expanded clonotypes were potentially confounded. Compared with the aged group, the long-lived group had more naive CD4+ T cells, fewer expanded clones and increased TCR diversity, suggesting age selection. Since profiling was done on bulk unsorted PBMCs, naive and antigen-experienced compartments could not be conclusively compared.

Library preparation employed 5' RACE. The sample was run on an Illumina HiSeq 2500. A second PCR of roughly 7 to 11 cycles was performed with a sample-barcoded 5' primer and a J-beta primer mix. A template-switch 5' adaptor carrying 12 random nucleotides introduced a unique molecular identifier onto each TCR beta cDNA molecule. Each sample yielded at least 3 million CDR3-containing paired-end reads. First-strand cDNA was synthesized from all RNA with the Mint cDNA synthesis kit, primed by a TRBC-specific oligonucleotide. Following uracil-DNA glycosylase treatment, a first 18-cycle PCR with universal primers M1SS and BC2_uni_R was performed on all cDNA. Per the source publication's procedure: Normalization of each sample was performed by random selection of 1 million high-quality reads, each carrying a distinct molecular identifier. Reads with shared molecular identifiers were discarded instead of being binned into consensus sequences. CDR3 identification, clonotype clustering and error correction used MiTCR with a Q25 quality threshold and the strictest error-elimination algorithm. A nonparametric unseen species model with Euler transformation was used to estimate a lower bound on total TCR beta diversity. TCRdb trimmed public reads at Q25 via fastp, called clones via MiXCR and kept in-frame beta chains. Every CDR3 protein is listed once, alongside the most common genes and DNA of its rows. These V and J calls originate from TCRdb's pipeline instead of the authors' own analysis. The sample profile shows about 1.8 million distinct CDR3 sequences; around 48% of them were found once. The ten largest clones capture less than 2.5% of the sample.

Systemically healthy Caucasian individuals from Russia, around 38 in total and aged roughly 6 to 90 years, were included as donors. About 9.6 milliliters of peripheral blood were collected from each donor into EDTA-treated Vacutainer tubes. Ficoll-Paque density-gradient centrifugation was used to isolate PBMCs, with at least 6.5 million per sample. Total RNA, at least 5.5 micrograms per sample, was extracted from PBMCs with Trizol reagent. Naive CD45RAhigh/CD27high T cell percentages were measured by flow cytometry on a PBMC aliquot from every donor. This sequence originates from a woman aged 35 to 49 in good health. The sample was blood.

The DNA sequence reads TGTGCCAGCACTTATTCCGGACAGACCTACAATGAGCAGTTCTTC. This translates into CASTYSGQTYNEQFF. The chain joins TRBV6-2 or TRBV6-3 to TRBJ2-1; the D segment could be TRBD1, given 6 matching bases. Sequences MNHEY (CDR1) and SVGEGT (CDR2) are obtained from the germline V gene. Trimming at the junction amounts to 7 bases on V and 2 bases on J, and the germline ends lie 15 bases apart. The CDR3 goes from the cysteine to the phenylalanine over 15 residues. The DNA shown is the 45-base CDR3, in frame from base 1.